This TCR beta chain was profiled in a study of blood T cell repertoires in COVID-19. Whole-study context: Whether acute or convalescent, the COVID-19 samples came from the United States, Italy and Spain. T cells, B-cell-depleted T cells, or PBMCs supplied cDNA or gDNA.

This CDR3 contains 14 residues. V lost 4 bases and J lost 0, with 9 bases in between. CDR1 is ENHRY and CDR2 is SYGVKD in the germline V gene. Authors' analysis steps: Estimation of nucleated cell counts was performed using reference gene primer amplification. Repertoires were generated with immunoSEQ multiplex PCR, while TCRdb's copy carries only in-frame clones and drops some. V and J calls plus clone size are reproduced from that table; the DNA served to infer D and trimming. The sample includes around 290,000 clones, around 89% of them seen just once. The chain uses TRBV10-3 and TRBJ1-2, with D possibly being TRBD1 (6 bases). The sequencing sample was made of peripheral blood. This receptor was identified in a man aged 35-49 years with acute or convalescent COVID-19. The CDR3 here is CAISGQAANYGYTF. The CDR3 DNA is TGTGCCATCAGTGGACAGGCAGCTAACTATGGCTACACCTTC.